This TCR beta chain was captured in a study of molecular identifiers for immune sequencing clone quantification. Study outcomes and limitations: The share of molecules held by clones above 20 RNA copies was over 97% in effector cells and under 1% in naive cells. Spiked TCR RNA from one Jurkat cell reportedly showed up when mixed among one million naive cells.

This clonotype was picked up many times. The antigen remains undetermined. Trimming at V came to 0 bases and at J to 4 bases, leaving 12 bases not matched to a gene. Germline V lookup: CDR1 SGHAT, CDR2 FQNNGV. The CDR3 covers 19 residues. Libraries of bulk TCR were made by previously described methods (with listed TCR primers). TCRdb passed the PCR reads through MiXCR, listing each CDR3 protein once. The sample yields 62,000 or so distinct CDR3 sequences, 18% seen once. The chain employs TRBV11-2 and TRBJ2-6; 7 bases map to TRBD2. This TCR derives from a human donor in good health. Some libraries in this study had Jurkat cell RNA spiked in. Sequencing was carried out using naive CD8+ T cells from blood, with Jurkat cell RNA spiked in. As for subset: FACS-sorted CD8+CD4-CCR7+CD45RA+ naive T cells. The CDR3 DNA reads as TGTGCCAGCAGCTTAGAGGTCCCACTAGCGCCGGGAGGGGCCAACGTCCTGACTTTC. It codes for CASSLEVPLAPGGANVLTF.